This note documents a single TCR beta chain sequence. Its target is unknown. The source of the sample is a study of T cell repertoires and HLA-DP antigens. Unmatched junction bases numbered 4, after V lost 6 bases and J lost 1 base. The length of the CDR3 is 15 residues. Germline lookup yields CDR1 MNHEY and CDR2 SVGAGI. Libraries were prepared by immunoSEQ multiplex PCR; TCRdb keeps only in-frame clonotypes and omits some of them. Of more than 90,000 clones in the sample, nearly 95% are singletons; the top ten hold around 0.3%. This receptor was obtained from a woman aged 18 to 35 in good health and CMV-seronegative. The rearrangement uses TRBV6-5 and TRBJ2-2, with TRBD2 identical over 8 bases. Material for sequencing was CD4+ T cells from PBMCs. The CDR3 nucleotides are TGTGCCAGCAGCCATCTAGCGGGGAACACCGGGGAGCTGTTTTTT. Translating gives CASSHLAGNTGELFF.